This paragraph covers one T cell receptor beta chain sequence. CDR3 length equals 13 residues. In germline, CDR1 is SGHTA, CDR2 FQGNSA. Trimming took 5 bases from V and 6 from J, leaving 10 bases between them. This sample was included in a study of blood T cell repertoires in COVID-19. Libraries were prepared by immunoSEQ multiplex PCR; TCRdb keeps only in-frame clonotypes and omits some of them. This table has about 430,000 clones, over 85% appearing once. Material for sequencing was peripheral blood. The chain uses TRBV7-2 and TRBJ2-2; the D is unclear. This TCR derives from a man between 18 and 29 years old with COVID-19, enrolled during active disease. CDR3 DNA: TGTGCCAGCAGCCGAAAGAGTTCCGGGGAGCTGTTTTTT. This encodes CASSRKSSGELFF.